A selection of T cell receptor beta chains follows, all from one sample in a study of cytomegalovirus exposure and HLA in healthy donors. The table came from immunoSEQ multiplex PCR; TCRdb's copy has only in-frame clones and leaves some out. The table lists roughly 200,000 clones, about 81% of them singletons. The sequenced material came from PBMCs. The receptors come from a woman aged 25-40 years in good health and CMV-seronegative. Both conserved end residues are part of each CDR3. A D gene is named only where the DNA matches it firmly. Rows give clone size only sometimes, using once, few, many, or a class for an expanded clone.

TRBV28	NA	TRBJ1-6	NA	TGTGCCAGCAGTTTGATAGATTCACCCCTCCACTTT	CASSLIDSPLHF
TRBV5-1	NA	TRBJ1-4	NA	TGCGCCAGCAGCTTAGGCGGCAGGGTAAATGAAAAACTGTTTTTT	CASSLGGRVNEKLFF
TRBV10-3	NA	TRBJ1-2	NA	TGTGCCATCCCCGGGACATCCCTCTATGGCTACACCTTC	CAIPGTSLYGYTF
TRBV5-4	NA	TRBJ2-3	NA	TGTGCCAGCAGCTCCGAAATACAGAGCTCCACAGATACGCAGTATTTT	CASSSEIQSSTDTQYF
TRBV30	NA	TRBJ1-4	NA	TGTGCCTGGAGAGATGGCAGGGGATATGAAAAACTGTTTTTT	CAWRDGRGYEKLFF
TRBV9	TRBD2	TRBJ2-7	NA	TGTGCCAGCAGCGTAGACGGGGGGGACACCTACGAGCAGTACTTC	CASSVDGGDTYEQYF
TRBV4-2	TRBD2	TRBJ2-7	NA	TGTGCCAGCAGCTGGACTAGCGGGAGAGTAGTGGGCGAGCAGTACTTC	CASSWTSGRVVGEQYF
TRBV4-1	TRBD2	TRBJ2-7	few	TGCGCCAGCAGCCAGAGGACTAGCGGGAGCAGGTCCTACGAGCAGTACTTC	CASSQRTSGSRSYEQYF
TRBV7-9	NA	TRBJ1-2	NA	TGTGCCAGCAGCCATAGCTTTGGGCGGGTGACCTACACCTTC	CASSHSFGRVTYTF
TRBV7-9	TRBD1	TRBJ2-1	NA	TGTGCCAGCAGCTTAGAGGACAGGTCCTGGGACAATGAGCAGTTCTTC	CASSLEDRSWDNEQFF
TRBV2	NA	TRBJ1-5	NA	TGTGCCAGCAGTCCCATTCGGGGAGCGGATCAGCCCCAGCATTTT	CASSPIRGADQPQHF
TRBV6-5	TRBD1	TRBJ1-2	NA	TGTGCCAGCAATCCCCACACAGGGGATGGCTACACCTTC	CASNPHTGDGYTF
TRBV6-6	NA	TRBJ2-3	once	TGTGCCAGCAGCCTAACCGATACGCAGTATTTT	CASSLTDTQYF
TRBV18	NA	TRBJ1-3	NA	TGTGCCAGCTCTTCCAACTCTGGAAACACCATATATTTT	CASSSNSGNTIYF
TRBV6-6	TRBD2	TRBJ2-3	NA	TGTGCCAGCAGTCTAGCGGGGGGGTTTCCAGATACGCAGTATTTT	CASSLAGGFPDTQYF
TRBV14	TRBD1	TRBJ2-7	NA	TGTGCCAGCAGCCAAGATAGGGGACAGGGAATTTACGAGCAGTACTTC	CASSQDRGQGIYEQYF
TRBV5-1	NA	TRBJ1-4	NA	TGCGCCAGCAGCACCGACAGCACTAATGAAAAACTGTTTTTT	CASSTDSTNEKLFF
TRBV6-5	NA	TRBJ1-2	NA	TGTGCCAGCAGAAAACAGGGCTCAAGCTATGGCTACACCTTC	CASRKQGSSYGYTF
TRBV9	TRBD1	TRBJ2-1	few	TGTGCCAGCAGAGGGACAGGGCGCTACAATGAGCAGTTCTTC	CASRGTGRYNEQFF
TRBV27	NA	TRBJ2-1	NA	TGTGCCAGCAGTTTTGGGAGCGCTGGAGGGCAGTTCTTC	CASSFGSAGGQFF
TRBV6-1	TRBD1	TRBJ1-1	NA	TGTGCCAGCAGTGGGCAGATGGGACAGTTTGCCATGAACACTGAAGCTTTCTTT	CASSGQMGQFAMNTEAFF
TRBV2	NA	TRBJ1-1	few	TGTGCCACCGCGGGGCAGGGTAGTTTGAACACTGAAGCTTTCTTT	CATAGQGSLNTEAFF
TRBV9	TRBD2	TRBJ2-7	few	TGTGCCAGCAGCGTAGCTACGGGGAGGGCGAACGAGCAGTACTTC	CASSVATGRANEQYF
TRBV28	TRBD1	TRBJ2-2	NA	TGTGCCAGCAGGCCCACGTTGGACAGGGACTTCAGGGTCGGGGAGCTGTTTTTT	CASRPTLDRDFRVGELFF
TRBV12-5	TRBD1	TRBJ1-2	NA	TGTGCTAGTGGTTTGCAGACAGGGTCGGACACCTTC	CASGLQTGSDTF
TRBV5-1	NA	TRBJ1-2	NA	TGCGCCAGCAGCGAACCGGGACACGGAGCTAACTATGGCTACACCTTC	CASSEPGHGANYGYTF
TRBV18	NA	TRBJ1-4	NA	TGTGCCAGCTCACCGGAGCTGACGCGGCGCGTCGAAAAACTGTTTTTT	CASSPELTRRVEKLFF
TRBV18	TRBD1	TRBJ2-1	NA	TGTGCCAGCTCACCTGGGCAGGGGGCGTACAATGAGCAGTTCTTC	CASSPGQGAYNEQFF
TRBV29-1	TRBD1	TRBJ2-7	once	TGCAGCGTTGAAGACGGACAGGGGATCTACGAGCAGTACTTC	CSVEDGQGIYEQYF
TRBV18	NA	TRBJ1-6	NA	TGTGCCAGCTCACCACGGGAGATTAGTAATTCACCCCTCCACTTT	CASSPREISNSPLHF
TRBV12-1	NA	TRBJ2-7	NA	TGTGCCAGCAGCTTAGTTCGGGGGCGGGAGCCAAGGTACGAGCAGTACTTC	CASSLVRGREPRYEQYF
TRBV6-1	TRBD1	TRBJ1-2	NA	TGTGCCAGCAGAGAACAGGGGGCTTTTAACTATGGCTACACCTTC	CASREQGAFNYGYTF
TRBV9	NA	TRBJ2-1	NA	TGTGCCAGCAGCCCCCTTCAGGGATCTGGTGAGCAGTTCTTC	CASSPLQGSGEQFF
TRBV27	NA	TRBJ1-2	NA	TGTGCCAGCAGGGGGGGGCAGGGAATATATTATGGCTACACCTTC	CASRGGQGIYYGYTF
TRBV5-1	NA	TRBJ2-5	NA	TGCGCCAGCAGCTTGAACGGCGGGGGCGGAGAGACCCAGTACTTC	CASSLNGGGGETQYF
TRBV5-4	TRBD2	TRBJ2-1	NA	TGTGCCAGCAGCTTGGCACTAGCGGGCAATGAGCAGTTCTTC	CASSLALAGNEQFF
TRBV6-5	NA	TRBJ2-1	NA	TGTGCCAGCAGTTACAGAGAAGCTAATGAGCAGTTCTTC	CASSYREANEQFF
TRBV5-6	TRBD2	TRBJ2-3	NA	TGTGCCAGCAGCTTGGGGGCTAGCGGGAACACAGATACGCAGTATTTT	CASSLGASGNTDTQYF
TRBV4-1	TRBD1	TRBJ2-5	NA	TGCGCCAGCAGCCAACACGGGACAGGGGAAGAGACCCAGTACTTC	CASSQHGTGEETQYF
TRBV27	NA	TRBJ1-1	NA	TGTGCCAGCAGTTTTTTGGGCAGGGCCTCTATTGAAGCTTTCTTT	CASSFLGRASIEAFF
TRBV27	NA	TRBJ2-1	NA	TGTGCCAGCAGTGACGGGACTTACAATGAGCAGTTCTTC	CASSDGTYNEQFF